This TCR beta chain came from a study of a mutant IDH1 vaccine in newly diagnosed glioma. Whole-study context: Receipt of radiotherapy, temozolomide, or both preceded the study, and most received both.

Worth noting for this clone: The antigen is not known.

Time point defined: week 11, during vaccination. Vaccinated patients received 300 ug of mutant IDH1 20-mer peptide per dose, with topical imiquimod. Diagnosis in the donors showed new WHO grade 3 or 4 astrocytomas that were IDH1-mutant and ATRX-lost. Only in-frame clones appear in the TCRdb table, and some are missing; sequencing was by immunoSEQ multiplex PCR. The sample includes under 150,000 clones, roughly 90% of them seen just once. The source of this sequence is a woman between 45 and 65 years old with glioma. The specimen was PBMCs, collected from a glioma patient whose treatment included an IDH1 peptide vaccine.

DNA for the CDR3: TGTGCCAGCACCGACAGGGCGGGTGGCTACACCTTC. Amino acids: CASTDRAGGYTF. The V call is TRBV2, the J call TRBJ1-2, with 7 bases lining up with TRBD1. V dropped 7 bases and J dropped 7; count of bases not matched to a gene: 6. This CDR3 contains 12 residues. Germline V gene data show CDR1 as SNHLY and CDR2 as FYNNEI. The variable domain in full, completed from reference TRBV2 and TRBJ1-2, reads EPEVTQTPSHQVTQMGQEVILRCVPISNHLYFYWYRQILGQKVEFLVSFYNNEISEKSEIFDDQFSVERPDGSNFTLKIRSTKLEDSAMYFCASTDRAGGYTFGSGTRLTVV.